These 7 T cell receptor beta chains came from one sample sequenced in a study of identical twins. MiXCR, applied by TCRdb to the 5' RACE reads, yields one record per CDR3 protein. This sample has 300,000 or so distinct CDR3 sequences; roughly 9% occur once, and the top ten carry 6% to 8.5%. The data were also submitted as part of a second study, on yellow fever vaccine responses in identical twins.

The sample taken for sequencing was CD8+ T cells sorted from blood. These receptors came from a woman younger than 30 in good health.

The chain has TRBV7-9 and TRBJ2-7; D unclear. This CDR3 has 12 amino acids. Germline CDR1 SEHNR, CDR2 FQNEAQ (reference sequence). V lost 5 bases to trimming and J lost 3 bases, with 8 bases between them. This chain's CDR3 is CASSTNNYEQYF. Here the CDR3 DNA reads TGTGCCAGCAGCACCAACAACTACGAGCAGTACTTC. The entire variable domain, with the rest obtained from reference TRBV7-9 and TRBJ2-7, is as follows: DTGVSQNPRHKITKRGQNVTFRCDPISEHNRLYWYRQTLGQGPEFLTYFQNEAQLEKSRLLSDRFSAERPKGSFSTLEIQRTEQGDSAMYLCASSTNNYEQYFGPGTRLTVT.

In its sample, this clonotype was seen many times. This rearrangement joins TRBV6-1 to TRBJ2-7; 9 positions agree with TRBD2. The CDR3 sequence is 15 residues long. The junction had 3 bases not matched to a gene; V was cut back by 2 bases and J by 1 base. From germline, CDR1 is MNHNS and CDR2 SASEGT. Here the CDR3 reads CASSERSGGSYEQYF. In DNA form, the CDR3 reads TGTGCCAGCAGTGAAAGGAGCGGGGGGTCCTACGAGCAGTACTTC.

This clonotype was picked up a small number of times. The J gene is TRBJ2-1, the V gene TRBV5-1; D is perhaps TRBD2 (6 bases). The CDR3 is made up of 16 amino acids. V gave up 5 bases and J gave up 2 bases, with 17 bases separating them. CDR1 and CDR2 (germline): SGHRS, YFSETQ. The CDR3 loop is CASRIHGSGPYNEQFF. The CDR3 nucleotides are TGCGCCAGCAGAATTCACGGGAGTGGGCCCTACAATGAGCAGTTCTTC.

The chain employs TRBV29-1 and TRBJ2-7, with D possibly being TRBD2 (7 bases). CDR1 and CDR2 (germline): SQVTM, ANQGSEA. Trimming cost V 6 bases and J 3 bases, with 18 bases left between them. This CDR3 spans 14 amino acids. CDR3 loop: CSVGGGAQYYEQYF. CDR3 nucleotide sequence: TGCAGCGTCGGAGGGGGGGCTCAGTACTACGAGCAGTACTTC.

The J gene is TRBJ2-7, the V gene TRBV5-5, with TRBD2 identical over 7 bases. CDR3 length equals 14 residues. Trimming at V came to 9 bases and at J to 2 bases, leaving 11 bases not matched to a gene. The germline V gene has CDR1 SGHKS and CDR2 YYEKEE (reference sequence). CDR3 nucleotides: TGTGCCACCGAACCGGGACTATTAACCTACGAGCAGTACTTC. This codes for CATEPGLLTYEQYF.

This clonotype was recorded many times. The CDR3 here is CASRPPGRPGDTGELFF. In nucleotides, the CDR3 is TGTGCCAGCAGACCCCCTGGGCGGCCGGGAGATACCGGGGAGCTGTTTTTT. V and J are TRBV3-1 and TRBJ2-2; D may be TRBD2 (6 bases). CDR3 length: 17 residues. Germline CDR1 is LGHDT and CDR2 is YNNKEL (reference sequence). V was clipped by 6 bases and J by 5 bases, with 22 bases between them.

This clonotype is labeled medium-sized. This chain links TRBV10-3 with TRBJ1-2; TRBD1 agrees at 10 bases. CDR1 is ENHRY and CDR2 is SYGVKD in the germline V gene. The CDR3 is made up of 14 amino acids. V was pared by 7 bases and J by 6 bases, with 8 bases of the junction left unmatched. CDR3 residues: CAINWAGQGDGYTF. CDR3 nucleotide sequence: TGTGCCATCAATTGGGCCGGACAGGGGGATGGCTACACCTTC.